These T cell receptor beta chains were read from a single sample in a study of blood T cell repertoires in COVID-19. Clones were read by immunoSEQ multiplex PCR, and TCRdb kept only the in-frame ones, dropping some. Here the sample spans roughly 150,000 clones, around 75% being singletons. What was sequenced was peripheral blood. These receptor sequences come from a woman at least 80 years old with acute or convalescent COVID-19. CDR3s include the opening cysteine and the closing phenylalanine or tryptophan. The D gene is left open where the match is weak. Size is stated for part of the rows, as once, few or many counts, or as a class when the clone is expanded.

j_call d_call v_call clone_size cdr3_aa cdr3_nt
TRBJ1-1 . TRBV7-3 . CASSLSSNTEAFF TGTGCCAGCAGCTTATCCTCGAACACTGAAGCTTTCTTT
TRBJ1-1 . TRBV9 . CASSAGHLNTEAFF TGTGCCAGCAGCGCGGGACACTTGAACACTGAAGCTTTCTTT
TRBJ1-2 TRBD1 TRBV6-5 once CASTRDRLNYGYTF TGTGCCAGCACCCGGGACAGGCTTAACTATGGCTACACCTTC
TRBJ2-1 . TRBV14 few CASSQDGAIYNEQFF TGTGCCAGCAGCCAAGATGGGGCTATCTACAATGAGCAGTTCTTC
TRBJ2-1 TRBD1 TRBV27 . CASSWDRGNEQFF TGTGCCAGCAGTTGGGACAGGGGTAATGAGCAGTTCTTC
TRBJ2-5 . TRBV19 . CASSIDHGPEETQYF TGTGCCAGTAGTATAGATCATGGCCCGGAGGAGACCCAGTACTTC
TRBJ1-5 . TRBV5-1 . CASSLEAGYQPQHF TGCGCCAGCAGCTTGGAGGCAGGGTACCAGCCCCAGCATTTT
TRBJ1-2 TRBD1 TRBV27 . CASSLDRGQNGYTF TGTGCCAGCAGTCTCGACAGGGGGCAGAATGGCTACACCTTC
TRBJ1-2 . TRBV2 few CASSPGLLRGYGYTF TGTGCCAGCAGCCCGGGACTCCTACGAGGCTATGGCTACACCTTC
TRBJ2-3 . TRBV12-3/TRBV12-4 . CASSSGKTDTQYF TGTGCCAGCAGTTCGGGGAAAACAGATACGCAGTATTTT
TRBJ2-1 . TRBV7-6 . CASSLTGLRDEQFF TGTGCCAGCAGCTTAACGGGACTGAGGGATGAGCAGTTCTTC
TRBJ2-3 TRBD1 TRBV19 few CASSLDRSGADTQYF TGTGCCAGTAGTCTGGACAGGTCGGGCGCAGATACGCAGTATTTT
TRBJ1-5 . TRBV2 . CASRLRWEGGQPQHF TGTGCCAGCAGATTAAGGTGGGAGGGAGGGCAGCCCCAGCATTTT
TRBJ2-1 TRBD1 TRBV5-1 . CASSTTGERYNEQFF TGCGCCAGCAGCACAACAGGGGAACGATACAATGAGCAGTTCTTC
TRBJ2-7 . TRBV5-1 . CASSLDYEQYF TGCGCCAGCAGCCTAGATTACGAGCAGTACTTC
TRBJ2-2 TRBD1 TRBV5-1 . CASSTTGDAGELFF TGCGCCAGCAGCACGACAGGGGATGCCGGGGAGCTGTTTTTT
TRBJ1-4 TRBD1 TRBV29-1 few CSFRQGLGQEKLFF TGCAGCTTCCGACAGGGCCTTGGGCAAGAAAAACTGTTTTTT
TRBJ2-2 TRBD1 TRBV2 . CASSLQGGANTGELFF TGTGCCAGCAGTTTACAGGGGGGAGCTAACACCGGGGAGCTGTTTTTT
TRBJ2-5 . TRBV15 . CATSRDPSPQETQYF TGTGCCACCAGCAGAGATCCGAGTCCCCAAGAGACCCAGTACTTC
TRBJ1-5 . TRBV16 . CASSPLARVLPNQPQHF TGTGCCAGCAGCCCTCTCGCCCGGGTTCTTCCCAATCAGCCCCAGCATTTT
TRBJ1-2 . TRBV20-1 . CSALRGGYTF TGCAGTGCCCTTAGGGGGGGCTACACCTTC
TRBJ2-5 . TRBV7-2 few CASSLNVLVQETQYF TGTGCCAGCAGCTTAAACGTGCTAGTCCAAGAGACCCAGTACTTC
TRBJ2-7 TRBD1 TRBV12-3/TRBV12-4 . CASSYRGTYEQYF TGTGCCAGCAGCTACAGGGGGACCTACGAGCAGTACTTC
TRBJ1-6 TRBD1 TRBV27 few CASSSPLRTGKNSPLHF TGTGCCAGCAGTTCCCCCCTCCGGACAGGGAAGAATTCACCCCTCCACTTT